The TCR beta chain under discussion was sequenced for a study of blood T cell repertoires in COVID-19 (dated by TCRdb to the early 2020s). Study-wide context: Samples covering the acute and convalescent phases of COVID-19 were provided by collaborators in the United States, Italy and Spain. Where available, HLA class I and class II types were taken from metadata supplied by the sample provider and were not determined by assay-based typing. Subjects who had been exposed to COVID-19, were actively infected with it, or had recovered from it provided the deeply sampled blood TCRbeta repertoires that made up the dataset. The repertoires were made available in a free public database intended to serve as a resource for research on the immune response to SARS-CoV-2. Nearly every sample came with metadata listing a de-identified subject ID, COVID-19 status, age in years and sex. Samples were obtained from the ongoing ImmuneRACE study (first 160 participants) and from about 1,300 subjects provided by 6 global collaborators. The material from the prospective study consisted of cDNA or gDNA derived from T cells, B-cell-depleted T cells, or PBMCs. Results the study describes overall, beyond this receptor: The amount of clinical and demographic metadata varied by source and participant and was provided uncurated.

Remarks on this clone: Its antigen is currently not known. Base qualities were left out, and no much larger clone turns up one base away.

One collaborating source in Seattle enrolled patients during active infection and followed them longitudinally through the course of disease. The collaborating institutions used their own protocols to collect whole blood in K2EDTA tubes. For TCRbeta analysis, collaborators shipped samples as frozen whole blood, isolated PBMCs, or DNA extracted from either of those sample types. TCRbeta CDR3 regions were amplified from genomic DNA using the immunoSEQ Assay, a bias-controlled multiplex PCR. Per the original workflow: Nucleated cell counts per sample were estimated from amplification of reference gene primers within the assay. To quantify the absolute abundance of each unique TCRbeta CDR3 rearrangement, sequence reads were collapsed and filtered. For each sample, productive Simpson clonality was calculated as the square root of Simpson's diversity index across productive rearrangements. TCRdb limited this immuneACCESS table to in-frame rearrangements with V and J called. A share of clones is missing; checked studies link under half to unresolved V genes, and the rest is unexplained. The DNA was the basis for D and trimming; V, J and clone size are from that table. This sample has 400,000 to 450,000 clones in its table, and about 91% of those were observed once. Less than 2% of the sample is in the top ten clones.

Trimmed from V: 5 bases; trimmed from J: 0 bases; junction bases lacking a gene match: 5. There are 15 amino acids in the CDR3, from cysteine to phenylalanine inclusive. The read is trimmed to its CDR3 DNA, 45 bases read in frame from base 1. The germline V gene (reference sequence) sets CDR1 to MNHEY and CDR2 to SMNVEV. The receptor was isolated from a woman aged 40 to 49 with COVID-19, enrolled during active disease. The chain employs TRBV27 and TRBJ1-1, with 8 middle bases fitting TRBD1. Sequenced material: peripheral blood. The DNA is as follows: TGTGCCAGCAGTCCGGTGGACAGGGTGAACACTGAAGCTTTCTTT. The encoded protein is CASSPVDRVNTEAFF.